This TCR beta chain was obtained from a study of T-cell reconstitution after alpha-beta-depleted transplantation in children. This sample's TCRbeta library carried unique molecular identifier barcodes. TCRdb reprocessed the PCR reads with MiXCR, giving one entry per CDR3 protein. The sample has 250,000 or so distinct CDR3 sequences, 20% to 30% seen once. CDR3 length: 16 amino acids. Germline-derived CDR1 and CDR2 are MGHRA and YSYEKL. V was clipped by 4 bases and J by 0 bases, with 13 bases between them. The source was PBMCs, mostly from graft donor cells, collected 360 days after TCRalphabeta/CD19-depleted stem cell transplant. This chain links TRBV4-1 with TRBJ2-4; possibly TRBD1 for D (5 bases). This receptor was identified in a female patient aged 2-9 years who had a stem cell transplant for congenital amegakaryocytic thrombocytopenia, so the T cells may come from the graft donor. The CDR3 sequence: CASSRIGQLAKNIQYF. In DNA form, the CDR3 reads TGCGCCAGCAGCCGCATTGGACAACTAGCCAAAAACATTCAGTACTTC.